This T cell receptor beta chain derives from a study of response to subunit inactivated influenza vaccine. Germline V gene lookup returns CDR1 SGHDT and CDR2 YYEEEE. V was trimmed by 4 bases and J by 0 bases, leaving 11 bases between them. This CDR3 spans 14 amino acids. MiXCR, run by TCRdb on the RT-PCR reads, gives a single entry per CDR3 protein. This sample yields about 540,000 distinct CDR3 sequences, of which around 25% are seen a single time; approximately 2.9% belongs to the top ten. Another study also made use of these data, one on T cells expressing NK-cell markers. That work contributes: 5'RACE template switching with UMIs produced the TCR beta cDNA.

The TCR comes from a man aged 45-65 years who received an inactivated influenza vaccine. The gene calls are TRBV5-6 and TRBJ2-7; D unclear. The sample here was CD4+ T cells sorted from PBMCs, taken 11 to 12 days after vaccination. The CDR3 sequence: CASSNLESSYEQYF. The CDR3 nucleotides read TGTGCCAGCAGCAACCTGGAGAGCTCCTACGAGCAGTACTTC.